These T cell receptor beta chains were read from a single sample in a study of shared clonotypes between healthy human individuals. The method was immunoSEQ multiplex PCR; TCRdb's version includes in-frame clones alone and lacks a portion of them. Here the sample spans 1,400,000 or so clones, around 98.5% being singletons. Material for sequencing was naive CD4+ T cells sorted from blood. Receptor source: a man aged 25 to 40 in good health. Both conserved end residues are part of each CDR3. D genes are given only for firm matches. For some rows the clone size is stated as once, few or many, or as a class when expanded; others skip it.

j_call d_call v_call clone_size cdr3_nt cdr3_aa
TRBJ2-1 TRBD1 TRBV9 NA TGTGCCAGCAGCGCGGGACAGGGTCTGAGTGAGCAGTTCTTC CASSAGQGLSEQFF
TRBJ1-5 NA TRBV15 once TGTGCCACCAGCACCCTTTTGGAGGGGTATAGCAATCAGCCCCAGCATTTT CATSTLLEGYSNQPQHF
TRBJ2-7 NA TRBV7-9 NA TGTGCCAGCAGAGGGACCGAGCAGTACTTC CASRGTEQYF
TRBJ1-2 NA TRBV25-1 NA TGTGCCAGCAGGGGAATCTATGGCTACACCTTC CASRGIYGYTF
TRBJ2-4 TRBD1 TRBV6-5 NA TGTGCCAGCAGGGGGGAGGACAGGGGCCAAAACATTCAGTACTTC CASRGEDRGQNIQYF
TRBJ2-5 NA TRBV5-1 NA TGCGCCAGCAGCTGGGACGGGCCGCGGGAGACCCAGTACTTC CASSWDGPRETQYF
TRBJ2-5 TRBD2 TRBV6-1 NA TGTGCCAGCAGTGCCTTAGCGGGAACAGGCGAGACCCAGTACTTC CASSALAGTGETQYF
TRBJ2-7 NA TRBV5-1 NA TGCGCCAGCAGCTTGGTTGGAGCGGGTACCTACGAGCAGTACTTC CASSLVGAGTYEQYF
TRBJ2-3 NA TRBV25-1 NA TGTGCCAGCAGTGATGGGCCGAGCACAGATACGCAGTATTTT CASSDGPSTDTQYF
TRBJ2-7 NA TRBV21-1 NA TGTGCCAGCAGCCGAAAGGGGGGTGCGGGAGGGCCCCCCCCCTACGAGCAGTACTTC CASSRKGGAGGPPPYEQYF
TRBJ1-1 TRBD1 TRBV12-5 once TGTGCTAGTGGTTTGGCTCCAGGGGGCACTGAAGCTTTCTTT CASGLAPGGTEAFF
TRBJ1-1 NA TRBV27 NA TGTGCCAGCAGTTACGGGGGCACTGAAGCTTTCTTT CASSYGGTEAFF
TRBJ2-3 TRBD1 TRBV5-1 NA TGCGCCAGCAGAGAGACAGGGGTTTTTGGGACAGATACGCAGTATTTT CASRETGVFGTDTQYF
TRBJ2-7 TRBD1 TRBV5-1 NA TGCGCCAGCAGCTCGGTCTTGACAGGGAAGCATGGGCGTACAAGCTCCTACGAGCAGTACTTC CASSSVLTGKHGRTSSYEQYF